These 31 T cell receptor beta chains share one sample of origin, sequenced in a study of T-cell reconstitution after alpha-beta-depleted transplantation in children. For TCRbeta, the library was prepared with unique molecular identifiers. Each CDR3 protein is one row after TCRdb ran MiXCR on the PCR reads. The sample yields approximately 170,000 distinct CDR3 sequences, around 10% seen once. This specimen consisted of PBMCs, obtained before TCRalphabeta/CD19-depleted stem cell transplant. The receptors were sampled from a boy aged 2 to 10 with acute myeloid leukemia, due to receive a stem cell transplant.

This clonotype was counted a few times. This chain connects TRBV7-6 to TRBJ2-1; D uncertain. The CDR3 has 13 amino acids. The V end lost 3 bases, the J end lost 4 bases, and 7 bases lay between the germline ends. The germline gives CDR1 SGHVS, CDR2 FNYEAQ. The DNA for the CDR3 is TGTGCCAGCAGCTTGATAGGGTACAATGAGCAGTTCTTC. Protein sequence: CASSLIGYNEQFF.

To note about this clonotype: A read error may explain this, as a much larger clone is one base away. The rearrangement joins TRBV3-1 to TRBJ2-5; TRBD2 agrees at 11 bases. CDR1 and CDR2 (germline): LGHDT, YNNKEL (reference sequence). V gave up 10 bases and J gave up 0 bases; unmatched junction bases: 7. The CDR3 has 15 residues. The CDR3 spells CANRTSGRNQETQYF. DNA for the CDR3: TGTGCCAACAGAACTAGCGGGAGAAACCAAGAGACCCAGTACTTC.

This clonotype showed up many times. This rearrangement joins TRBV2 to TRBJ2-7; D may be TRBD2 (6 bases). Looked up from germline, CDR1 is SNHLY and CDR2 is FYNNEI. This CDR3 is 13 amino acids long. V gave up 4 bases and J gave up 2 bases, with 9 bases separating them. CDR3 nucleotides: TGTGCCAGCAGTGTGGGACTCACCTACGAGCAGTACGTC. Amino acid sequence: CASSVGLTYEQYV.

This clonotype was detected only a few times. J is TRBJ2-4 and V is TRBV7-9; possible D gene TRBD2, 5 bases. With 2 bases removed from V and 8 bases from J, the gap between germline ends came to 7 bases. CDR1 is SEHNR, CDR2 FQNEAQ, per germline (reference sequence). CDR3 length: 12 amino acids. CDR3 bases: TGTGCCAGCAGCTTACAGGAGGACATTCAGTACTTC. Translation gives CASSLQEDIQYF.

This clonotype has at least ten counts. The V gene is TRBV10-3, the J gene TRBJ1-2; D is unclear. V lost 6 bases and J lost 4, with 12 bases in between. Looked up from germline, CDR1 is ENHRY and CDR2 is SYGVKD. The CDR3 runs 13 residues. The CDR3, as DNA: TGTGCCATCAGGCTCAGTGGGTTCTATGGCTACACCTTC. It specifies CAIRLSGFYGYTF.

This clonotype was counted at least ten times. The chain recombines TRBV6-5 with TRBJ1-5; D unresolved. CDR1 MNHEY and CDR2 SVGAGI come from the germline V gene. Trimming took 2 bases from V and 7 from J, leaving 12 bases between them. The CDR3 extends over 14 amino acids. CDR3: CASSYDHPEQPQHF. As DNA, the CDR3 is TGTGCCAGCAGTTACGATCACCCGGAACAGCCCCAGCATTTT.

The chain joins TRBV5-1 to TRBJ2-3; 13 bases fit TRBD2. The CDR3 covers 15 residues. Per the germline V gene, CDR1 is SGHRS and CDR2 is YFSETQ. V was clipped by 0 bases and J by 5 bases; unmatched bases: 0. CDR3 protein: CASSLGLAGGDTQYF. In DNA, the CDR3 is TGCGCCAGCAGCTTGGGACTAGCGGGGGGAGATACGCAGTATTTT.

This clonotype was observed many times. The chain employs TRBV28 and TRBJ1-2; TRBD1 agrees at 7 bases. Per the germline V gene, CDR1 is MDHEN and CDR2 is SYDVKM. V was clipped by 6 bases and J by 4 bases; unmatched bases: 8. The CDR3 extends over 14 amino acids. The DNA of the CDR3 is TGTGCCAGCAGCTTACCCCGGGACAGCTATGGCTACACCTTC. It codes for CASSLPRDSYGYTF.

Ten or more counts support this clonotype. The chain links TRBV27 to TRBJ1-2; D might be TRBD1 (5 bases). The CDR3 covers 13 residues. CDR1 and CDR2 from the germline V gene are MNHEY and SMNVEV (reference sequence). Trimming stripped 0 bases from V and 8 bases from J, with 10 bases between. The CDR3, as DNA: TGTGCCAGCAGTTTATCGATCGGGGGGGGCTACACCTTC. This encodes CASSLSIGGGYTF.

This clonotype was seen at least ten times. The V and J genes are TRBV4-3 and TRBJ2-1, with TRBD2 matching 13 bases. Germline V lookup: CDR1 LGHNA, CDR2 YSLEER. The CDR3 length is 21 residues. After removal of 3 bases from V and 0 bases from J, the junction contained 14 bases not matched to a gene. CDR3 sequence: CASSHGRLAGGQGSSYNEQFF. The CDR3 DNA sequence: TGCGCCAGCAGCCATGGCCGACTAGCGGGGGGACAAGGGAGCTCCTACAATGAGCAGTTCTTC.

As concerns this clonotype: Germline and junction disagree at one end, which may indicate a read error. The chain uses TRBV7-8 and TRBJ2-1; 7 bases match TRBD1. Per germline, CDR1 SGHVS and CDR2 FQNEAQ. The CDR3 has 13 residues. For the CDR3, the DNA is TGCCTCAGCCAACCGGGACAGAACAATGAGCAGTTCTTC. Amino acid sequence: CLSQPGQNNEQFF.

This clonotype was picked up many times. The V gene is TRBV29-1, the J gene TRBJ1-2; D is ambiguous. This CDR3 region has 15 residues. The V gene's germline CDR1 is SQVTM and CDR2 ANQGSEA. V lost 4 bases and J 1 base, leaving 16 bases between the germline ends. CDR3 coding DNA: TGCAGCGTTGCCCCAGACCTCGACGGTAACTATGGCTACACCTTC. It specifies CSVAPDLDGNYGYTF.

This clonotype was seen repeatedly, ten times or more. The gene calls are TRBV12-3 or TRBV12-4 and TRBJ2-2, with 13 bases identical to TRBD2. The CDR3 has 19 residues. The V segment lost 4 bases and the J segment 6 bases; nucleotides outside the gene matches: 14. CDR3 amino acids: CASSSSSGLAGLRAGELFF. The CDR3 DNA follows: TGTGCCAGCAGTTCCTCTTCGGGACTAGCGGGGTTGAGGGCCGGGGAGCTGTTTTTT.

The chain uses TRBV3-1 and TRBJ2-7, with D perhaps given as TRBD1 or TRBD2 (5 bases each). Trimming left V 0 bases short and J 5 bases short, with 14 bases between. The germline CDR1 and CDR2 sequences are LGHDT and YNNKEL (reference sequence). The CDR3 has 15 amino acids. The CDR3 DNA reads TGTGCCAGCAGCCAAGAGGTAGGGACCTTTGACGAGCAGTACTTC. Translated, it gives CASSQEVGTFDEQYF.

At least ten counts were recorded for this clonotype. This chain uses TRBV20-1 with TRBJ2-2; TRBD2 matches 12 bases. This CDR3 is 14 amino acids long. The V gene's germline CDR1 is DFQATT and CDR2 SNEGSKA (reference sequence). With V trimmed by 4 bases and J by 5 bases, 2 bases remained unmatched. The CDR3 nucleotides read TGCAGTGCTACTAGCGGGGGGGAGACCGGGGAGCTGTTTTTT. This codes for CSATSGGETGELFF.

In this sample, this clonotype turned up many times. The chain uses TRBV5-1 and TRBJ2-1, with TRBD2 matching 9 bases. This CDR3 contains 15 residues. Germline trimming cut 0 bases from V and 7 bases from J; bases unmatched to any gene: 5. Germline V gives CDR1 SGHRS, CDR2 YFSETQ. CDR3 amino acids: CASSLVAGARNEQFF. The CDR3 region has the DNA TGCGCCAGCAGCTTGGTAGCGGGGGCCCGAAATGAGCAGTTCTTC.

This clonotype was seen ten or more times. The chain joins TRBV7-2 to TRBJ2-5; 15 nucleotides align to TRBD2. The CDR3 runs 17 residues. Germline assignment: CDR1 SGHTA and CDR2 FQGNSA. V gave up 5 bases and J gave up 5 bases; unmatched junction bases: 9. For the CDR3, the DNA is TGTGCCAGCAGCCCGGGACTAGCGGGGGGAGGATGGGAGACCCAGTACTTC. It translates to CASSPGLAGGGWETQYF.

This clonotype was seen at least ten times. The genes are TRBV20-1 and TRBJ2-7; no firm D call. Trimming pared 6 bases from V and 2 bases from J, leaving 11 bases between. The length of the CDR3 is 12 residues. CDR1 is DFQATT, CDR2 SNEGSKA, per germline (reference sequence). The CDR3 bases are TGCAGTGCCAGTGGCCAAACCTACGAGCAGTACTTC. It is translated as CSASGQTYEQYF.

V is TRBV10-3 and J is TRBJ2-5, with 8 bases lining up with TRBD1. Trimming cost V 2 bases and J 4 bases; bases outside gene matches: 3. The CDR3 loop spans 14 amino acids. Germline CDR1 is ENHRY and CDR2 is SYGVKD. The CDR3 reads CAISERQGRETQYF. The CDR3 DNA follows: TGTGCCATCAGTGAGAGACAGGGGCGAGAGACCCAGTACTTC.

This clonotype was observed at least ten times. The CDR3 loop is CASSGAGGREQYF. The CDR3 DNA is TGTGCCAGCAGTGGAGCGGGAGGGAGGGAGCAGTACTTC. The chain employs TRBV28 and TRBJ2-7, with 10 bases fitting TRBD2. The germline gives CDR1 MDHEN, CDR2 SYDVKM. The CDR3 has 13 residues. V lost 5 bases and J lost 7; bases outside the gene matches: 5.

Concerning this clonotype itself: A much larger clone sits a single nucleotide away, making a read error possible. The chain couples TRBV11-2 to TRBJ1-3, with no clear D. The CDR3 loop spans 17 amino acids. Germline CDR1 SGHAT, CDR2 FQNNGV. The CDR3 loop is CACSLGGFTVSGNTIYF. CDR3 bases: TGTGCCTGCAGCTTAGGAGGTTTTACAGTCTCTGGAAACACCATATATTTT.

This clonotype showed up many times. V gene TRBV20-1 combines with J gene TRBJ2-1, with a possible D match to TRBD2 (5 bases). V gave up 1 base and J gave up 0 bases, with 16 bases separating them. CDR1 and CDR2 (germline): DFQATT, SNEGSKA (reference sequence). The CDR3 consists of 17 residues. This CDR3 is CSARALTGISSYNEQFF. The CDR3 DNA follows: TGCAGTGCTAGAGCGCTTACGGGGATAAGCTCCTACAATGAGCAGTTCTTC.

The chain carries TRBV19 and TRBJ2-7, with TRBD1 as a possible D gene (5 bases). V lost 5 bases and J 2 bases, leaving 13 bases between the germline ends. The germline V gene encodes CDR1 LNHDA and CDR2 SQIVND (reference sequence). The CDR3 runs 14 residues. CDR3 loop: CASSRAEGAYEQYF. The CDR3 nucleotides read TGTGCCAGTAGTCGGGCGGAAGGGGCCTACGAGCAGTACTTC.

With respect to this clonotype: A much larger clone lies one base from this, so it may be a read error. The J gene is TRBJ2-3, the V gene TRBV7-6; a weak D match, TRBD2 (6 bases). The CDR3 is made up of 11 amino acids. Germline V CDR1 and CDR2: SGHVS, FNYEAQ. The CDR3 bases are TGTGCCAGCATGGGGGGAGATACGCAGTCTTTT. It codes for CASMGGDTQSF.

This clonotype was detected ten times or more. The chain recombines TRBV20-1 with TRBJ2-1; TRBD2 matches at 16 bases. CDR1 DFQATT and CDR2 SNEGSKA come from the germline V gene (reference sequence). The CDR3 is 17 amino acids. Trimming cost V 6 bases and J 9 bases; bases outside gene matches: 14. DNA for the CDR3: TGCAGTGCAAAACGGCCTGGGACTAGCGGGAGGGCCGTTGAGCAGTTCTTC. This gives the protein CSAKRPGTSGRAVEQFF.

This clonotype has ten or more counts. This chain connects TRBV11-2 to TRBJ2-1, with 7 bases matching TRBD2. Germline CDR1 and CDR2: SGHAT and FQNNGV. V dropped 6 bases and J dropped 4; count of bases not matched to a gene: 12. The CDR3 contains 16 residues. In DNA form, the CDR3 reads TGTGCCAGCAGAACTCCCTTTGCGGGGGAGTACAATGAGCAGTTCTTC. It yields the protein CASRTPFAGEYNEQFF.

Many counts were recorded for this clonotype. Here the CDR3 DNA reads TGTGCCAGCAGTTTATCGCTAGGACTAGCGGGAGTTGAGGTATTCCGTTACGAGCAGTACTTC. Encoded protein: CASSLSLGLAGVEVFRYEQYF. This chain connects TRBV27 to TRBJ2-7; 13 positions agree with TRBD2. Germline CDR1 MNHEY, CDR2 SMNVEV (reference sequence). The V segment lost 0 bases and the J segment 4 bases; nucleotides outside the gene matches: 18. CDR3 size: 21 residues.

This clonotype was recorded at least ten times. This chain joins TRBV11-2 and TRBJ2-2; D call uncertain. The CDR3 totals 16 residues. Trimming shortened V by 1 base and J by 4 bases, and 13 bases separated the two germline ends. CDR1 and CDR2 (germline): SGHAT, FQNNGV. The CDR3 is CASSLGSGTGTGELFF. The CDR3 DNA is TGTGCCAGCAGCTTAGGTTCGGGTACGGGCACCGGGGAGCTGTTTTTT.

This clonotype appeared many times. V is TRBV7-2 and J is TRBJ2-7; 11 bases match TRBD2. The germline V gene has CDR1 SGHTA and CDR2 FQGNSA. The junction had 7 bases not matched to a gene; V was cut back by 1 base and J by 5 bases. There are 16 residues in the CDR3. CDR3 loop: CASSLGLAGRWDEQYF. CDR3 DNA sequence: TGTGCCAGCAGCTTAGGACTAGCGGGAAGGTGGGACGAGCAGTACTTC.

The V and J genes are TRBV19 and TRBJ2-1; D unclear. This CDR3 comprises 15 residues. Germline V gene sequence: CDR1 LNHDA, CDR2 SQIVND (reference sequence). Trimming cost V 3 bases and J 4 bases, with 13 bases left between them. As DNA, the CDR3 is TGTGCCAGTAGTATTCCAGGCGGACCGTACAATGAGCAGTTCTTC. The encoded protein is CASSIPGGPYNEQFF. The variable domain in full, completed from reference TRBV19 and TRBJ2-1, reads DGGITQSPKYLFRKEGQNVTLSCEQNLNHDAMYWYRQDPGQGLRLIYYSQIVNDFQKGDIAEGYSVSREKKESFPLTVTSAQKNPTAFYLCASSIPGGPYNEQFFGPGTRLTVL.

This clonotype was seen ten or more times. The chain carries TRBV3-1 and TRBJ1-5; perhaps TRBD1 as D (5 bases). Trimming removed 4 bases from V and 4 bases from J, with 14 bases in between. CDR3 length: 15 amino acids. Germline CDR1 is LGHDT and CDR2 is YNNKEL (reference sequence). The DNA of the CDR3 is TGTGCCAGCAGCCCTTCGGACGGGGGGAATCAGCCCCAGCATTTT. Its protein product is CASSPSDGGNQPQHF.